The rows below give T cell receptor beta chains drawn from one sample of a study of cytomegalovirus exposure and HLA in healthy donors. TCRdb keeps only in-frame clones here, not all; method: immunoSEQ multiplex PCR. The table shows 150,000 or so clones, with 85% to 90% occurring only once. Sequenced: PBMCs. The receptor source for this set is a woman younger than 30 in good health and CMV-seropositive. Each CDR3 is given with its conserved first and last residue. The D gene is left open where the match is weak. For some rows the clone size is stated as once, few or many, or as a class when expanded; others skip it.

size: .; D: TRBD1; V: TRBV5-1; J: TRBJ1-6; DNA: TGCGCCAGCAGCCGACAGGGCTATGATTCACCCCTCCACTTT; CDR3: CASSRQGYDSPLHF
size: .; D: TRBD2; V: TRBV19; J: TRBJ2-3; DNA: TGTGCCAGTAGCGGGACTAGCGTTACAGATACGCAGTATTTT; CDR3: CASSGTSVTDTQYF
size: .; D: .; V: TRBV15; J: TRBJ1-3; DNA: TGTGCCACCAGCAGAGATCCGGGTAGTTCCTCTGGAAACACCATATATTTT; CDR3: CATSRDPGSSSGNTIYF
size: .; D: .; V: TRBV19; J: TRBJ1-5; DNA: TGTGCCAGTAGTCGATGGACAGTTTCGGGCAATCAGCCCCAGCATTTT; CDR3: CASSRWTVSGNQPQHF
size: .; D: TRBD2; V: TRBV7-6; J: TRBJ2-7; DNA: TGTGCCAGCAGCAGCTCGGGACTAGCGGTTTCCTACGAGCAGTACTTC; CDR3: CASSSSGLAVSYEQYF
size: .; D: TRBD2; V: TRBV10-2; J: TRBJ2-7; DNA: TGCGCCAGCAGTGAGTCGGGCGGGGGGGCCCCCTACGAGCAGTACTTC; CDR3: CASSESGGGAPYEQYF
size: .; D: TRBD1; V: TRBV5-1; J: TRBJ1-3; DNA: TGCGCCAGCAGCTTGACAGGGGGCGGCTCTGGAAACACCATATATTTT; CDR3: CASSLTGGGSGNTIYF
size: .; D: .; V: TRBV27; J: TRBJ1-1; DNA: TGTGCCAGCAGTTTTAGGAGGAGGGGAGGCACTGAAGCTTTCTTT; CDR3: CASSFRRRGGTEAFF
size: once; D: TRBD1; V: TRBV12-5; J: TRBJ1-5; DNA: TGTGCTAGTGGTCTGACCGGGACAGGGGATGGTCAGCCCCAGCATTTT; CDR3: CASGLTGTGDGQPQHF
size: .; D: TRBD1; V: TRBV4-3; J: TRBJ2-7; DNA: TGCGCCAGCAGCCAAGAGACAGGGAGCGAGCAGTACTTC; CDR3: CASSQETGSEQYF
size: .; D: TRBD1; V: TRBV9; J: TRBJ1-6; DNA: TGTGCCAGCAATCCTACAGGGGATAATTCACCCCTCCACTTT; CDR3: CASNPTGDNSPLHF
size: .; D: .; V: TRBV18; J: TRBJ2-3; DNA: TGTGCCAGCTCACCGGACAGTGGTCCCCCAGATACGCAGTATTTT; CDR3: CASSPDSGPPDTQYF
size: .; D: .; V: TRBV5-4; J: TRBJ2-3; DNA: TGTGCCAGCAGTCAGCTAGCAGATACGCAGTATTTT; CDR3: CASSQLADTQYF
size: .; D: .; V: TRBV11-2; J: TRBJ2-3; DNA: TGTGCCAGCAGGACAGGTACAGATACGCAGTATTTT; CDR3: CASRTGTDTQYF
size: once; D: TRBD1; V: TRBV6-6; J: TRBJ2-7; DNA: TGTGCCAGCCTACAGGGGGCAACGGGCGAGCAGTACTTC; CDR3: CASLQGATGEQYF
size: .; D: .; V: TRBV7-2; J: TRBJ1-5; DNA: TGTGCCAGCAGCCTAATCGCGACAGCAAATCAGCCCCAGCATTTT; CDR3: CASSLIATANQPQHF